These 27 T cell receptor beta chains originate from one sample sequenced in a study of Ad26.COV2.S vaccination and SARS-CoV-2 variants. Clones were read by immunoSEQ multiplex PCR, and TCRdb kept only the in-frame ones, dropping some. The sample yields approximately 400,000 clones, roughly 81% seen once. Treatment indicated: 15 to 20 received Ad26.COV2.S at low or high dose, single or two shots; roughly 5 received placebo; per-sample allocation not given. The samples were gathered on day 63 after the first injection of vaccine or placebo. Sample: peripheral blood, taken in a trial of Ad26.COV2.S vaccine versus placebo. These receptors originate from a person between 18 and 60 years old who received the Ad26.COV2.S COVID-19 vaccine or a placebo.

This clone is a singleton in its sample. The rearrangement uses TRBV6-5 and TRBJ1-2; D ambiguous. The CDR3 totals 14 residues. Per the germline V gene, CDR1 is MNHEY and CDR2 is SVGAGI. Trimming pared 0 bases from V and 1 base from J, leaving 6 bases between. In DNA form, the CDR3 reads TGTGCCAGCAGTTACTCGCCGATTAACTATGGCTACACCTTC. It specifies CASSYSPINYGYTF.

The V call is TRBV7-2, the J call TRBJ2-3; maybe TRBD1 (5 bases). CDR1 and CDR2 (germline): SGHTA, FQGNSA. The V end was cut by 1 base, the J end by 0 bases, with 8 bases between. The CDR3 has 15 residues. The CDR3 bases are TGTGCCAGCAGCTTAGGACAGACTAGCACAGATACGCAGTATTTT. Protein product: CASSLGQTSTDTQYF.

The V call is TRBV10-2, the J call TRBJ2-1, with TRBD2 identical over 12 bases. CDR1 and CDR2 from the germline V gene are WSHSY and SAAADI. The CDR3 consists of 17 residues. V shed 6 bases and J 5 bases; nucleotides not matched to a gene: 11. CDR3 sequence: CASRPPRTSGKNNEQFF. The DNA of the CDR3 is TGCGCCAGCAGACCACCGAGGACTAGCGGGAAGAACAATGAGCAGTTCTTC.

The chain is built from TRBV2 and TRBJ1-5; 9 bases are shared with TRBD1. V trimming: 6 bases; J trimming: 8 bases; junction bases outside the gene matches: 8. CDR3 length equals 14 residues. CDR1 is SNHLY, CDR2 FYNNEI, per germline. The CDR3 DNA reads TGTGCCAGCAGACCGGGACAGGGCATCAAGCCCCAGCATTTT. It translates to CASRPGQGIKPQHF.

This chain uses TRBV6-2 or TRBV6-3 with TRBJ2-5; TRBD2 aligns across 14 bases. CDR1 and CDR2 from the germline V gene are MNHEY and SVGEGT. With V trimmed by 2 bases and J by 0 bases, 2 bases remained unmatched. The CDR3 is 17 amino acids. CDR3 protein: CASSYGLAGGHQETQYF. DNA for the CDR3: TGTGCCAGCAGTTACGGACTAGCGGGAGGTCACCAAGAGACCCAGTACTTC.

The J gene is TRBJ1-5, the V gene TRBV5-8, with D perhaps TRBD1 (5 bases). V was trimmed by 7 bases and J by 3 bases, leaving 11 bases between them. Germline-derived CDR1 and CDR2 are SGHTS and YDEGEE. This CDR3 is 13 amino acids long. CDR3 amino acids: CASARQHNQPQHF. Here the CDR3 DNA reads TGTGCCAGCGCTAGACAGCACAATCAGCCCCAGCATTTT.

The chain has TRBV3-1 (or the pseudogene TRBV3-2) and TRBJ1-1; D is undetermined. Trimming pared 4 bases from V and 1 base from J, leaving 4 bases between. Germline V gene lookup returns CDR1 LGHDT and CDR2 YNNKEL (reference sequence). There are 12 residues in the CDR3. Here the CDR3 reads CASSRGNTEAFF. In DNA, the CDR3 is TGTGCCAGCAGCCGCGGGAACACTGAAGCTTTCTTT.

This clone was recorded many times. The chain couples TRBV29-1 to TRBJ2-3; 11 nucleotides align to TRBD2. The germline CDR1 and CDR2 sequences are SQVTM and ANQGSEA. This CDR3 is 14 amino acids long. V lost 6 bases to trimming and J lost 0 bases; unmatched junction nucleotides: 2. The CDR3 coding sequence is TGCAGCGTCGGGACTAGCGGAAGCACAGATACGCAGTATTTT. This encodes CSVGTSGSTDTQYF.

The CDR3 bases are TGCGCCAGCAGTGAGTCAAGGGGGCCAGAGAGTTACACCTTC. Translation: CASSESRGPESYTF. The V and J genes are TRBV10-1 and TRBJ1-2, with TRBD1 matching 7 bases. V lost 0 bases to trimming and J lost 11 bases; unmatched junction nucleotides: 9. CDR3 size: 14 residues. From germline, CDR1 is WNHNN and CDR2 SYGVQD (reference sequence).

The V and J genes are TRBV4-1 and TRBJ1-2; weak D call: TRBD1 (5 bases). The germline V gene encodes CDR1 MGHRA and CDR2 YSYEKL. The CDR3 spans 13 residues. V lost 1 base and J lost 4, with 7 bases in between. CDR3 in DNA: TGCGCCAGCAGCCAAGTCGGGGGCTATGGCTACACCTTC. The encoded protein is CASSQVGGYGYTF.

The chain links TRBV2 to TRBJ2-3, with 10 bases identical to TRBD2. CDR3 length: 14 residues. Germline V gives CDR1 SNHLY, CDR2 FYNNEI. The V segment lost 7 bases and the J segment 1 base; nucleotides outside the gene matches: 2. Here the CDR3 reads CASITSGGTDTQYF. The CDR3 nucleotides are TGTGCCAGCATTACTAGCGGGGGCACAGATACGCAGTATTTT.

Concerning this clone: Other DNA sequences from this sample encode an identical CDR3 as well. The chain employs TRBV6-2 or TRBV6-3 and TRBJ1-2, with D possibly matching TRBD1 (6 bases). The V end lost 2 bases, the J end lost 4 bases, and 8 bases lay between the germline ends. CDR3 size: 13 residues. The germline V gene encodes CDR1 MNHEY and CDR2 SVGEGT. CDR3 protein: CASSYQGPYGYTF. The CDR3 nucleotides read TGTGCCAGCAGTTACCAGGGGCCCTATGGCTACACCTTC.

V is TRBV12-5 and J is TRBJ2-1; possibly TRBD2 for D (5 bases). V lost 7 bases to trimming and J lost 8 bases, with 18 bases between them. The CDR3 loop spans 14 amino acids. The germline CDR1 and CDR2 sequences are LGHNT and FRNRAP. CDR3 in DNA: TGTGCTAGTGTTCCCGCGGGTCCTCGGGATGAGCAGTTCTTC. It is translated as CASVPAGPRDEQFF.

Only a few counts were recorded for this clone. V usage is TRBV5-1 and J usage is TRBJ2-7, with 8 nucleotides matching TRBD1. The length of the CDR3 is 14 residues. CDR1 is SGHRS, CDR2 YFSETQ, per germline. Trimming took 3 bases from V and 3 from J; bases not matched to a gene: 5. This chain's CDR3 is CASSSGTGIYEQYF. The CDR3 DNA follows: TGCGCCAGCAGCTCCGGGACAGGTATCTACGAGCAGTACTTC.

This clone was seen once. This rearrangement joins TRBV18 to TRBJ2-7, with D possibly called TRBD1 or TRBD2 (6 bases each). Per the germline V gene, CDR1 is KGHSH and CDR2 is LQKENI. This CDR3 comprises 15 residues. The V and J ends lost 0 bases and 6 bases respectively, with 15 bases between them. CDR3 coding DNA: TGTGCCAGCTCACCACCTGAGGGGGAGGCGGGCGAGCAGTACTTC. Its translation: CASSPPEGEAGEQYF.

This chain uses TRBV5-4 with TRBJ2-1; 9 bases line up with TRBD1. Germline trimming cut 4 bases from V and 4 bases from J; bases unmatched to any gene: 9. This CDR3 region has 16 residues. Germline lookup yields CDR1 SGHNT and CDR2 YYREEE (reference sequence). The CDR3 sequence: CASSKQTGGGYNEQFF. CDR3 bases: TGTGCCAGCAGCAAACAAACAGGGGGCGGTTACAATGAGCAGTTCTTC.

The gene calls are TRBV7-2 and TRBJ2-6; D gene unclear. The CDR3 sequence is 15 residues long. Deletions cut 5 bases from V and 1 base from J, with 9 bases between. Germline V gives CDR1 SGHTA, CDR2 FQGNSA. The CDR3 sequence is CASSPMPSGANVLTF. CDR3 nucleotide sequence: TGTGCCAGCAGCCCAATGCCTTCTGGGGCCAACGTCCTGACTTTC.

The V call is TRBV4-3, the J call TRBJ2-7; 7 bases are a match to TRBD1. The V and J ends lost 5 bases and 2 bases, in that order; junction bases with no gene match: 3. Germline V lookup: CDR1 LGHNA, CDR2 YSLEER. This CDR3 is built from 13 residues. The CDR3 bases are TGCGCCAGCAGCTGGGGGACAGCCTACGAGCAGTACTTC. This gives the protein CASSWGTAYEQYF.

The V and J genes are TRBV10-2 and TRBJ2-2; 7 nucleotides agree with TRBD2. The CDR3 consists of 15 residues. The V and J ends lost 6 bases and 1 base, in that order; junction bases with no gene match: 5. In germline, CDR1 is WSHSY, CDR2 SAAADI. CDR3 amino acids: CASRGVAGNTGELFF. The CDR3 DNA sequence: TGCGCCAGCAGGGGGGTAGCGGGGAACACCGGGGAGCTGTTTTTT.

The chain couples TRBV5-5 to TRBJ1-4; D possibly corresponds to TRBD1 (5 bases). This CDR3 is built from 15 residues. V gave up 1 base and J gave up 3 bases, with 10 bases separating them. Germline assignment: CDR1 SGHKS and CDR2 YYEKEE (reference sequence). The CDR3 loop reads CASSLLGDANEKLFF. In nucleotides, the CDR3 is TGTGCCAGCAGCTTGTTGGGGGATGCTAATGAAAAACTGTTTTTT. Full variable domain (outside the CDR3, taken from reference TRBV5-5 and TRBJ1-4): DAGVTQSPTHLIKTRGQQVTLRCSPISGHKSVSWYQQVLGQGPQFIFQYYEKEERGRGNFPDRFSARQFPNYSSELNVNALLLGDSALYLCASSLLGDANEKLFFGSGTQLSVL.

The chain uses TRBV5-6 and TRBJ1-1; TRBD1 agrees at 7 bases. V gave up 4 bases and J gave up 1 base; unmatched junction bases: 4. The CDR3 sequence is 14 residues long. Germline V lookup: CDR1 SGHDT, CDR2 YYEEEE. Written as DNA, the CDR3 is TGTGCCAGCAGCACGGAGGGGGCGAACACTGAAGCTTTCTTT. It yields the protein CASSTEGANTEAFF.

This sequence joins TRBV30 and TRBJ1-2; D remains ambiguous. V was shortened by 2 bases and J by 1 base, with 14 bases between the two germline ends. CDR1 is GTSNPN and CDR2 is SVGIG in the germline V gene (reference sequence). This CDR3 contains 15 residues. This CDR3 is CAWSPKGSLNYGYTF. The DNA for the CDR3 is TGTGCCTGGAGTCCCAAGGGCAGTCTTAACTATGGCTACACCTTC.

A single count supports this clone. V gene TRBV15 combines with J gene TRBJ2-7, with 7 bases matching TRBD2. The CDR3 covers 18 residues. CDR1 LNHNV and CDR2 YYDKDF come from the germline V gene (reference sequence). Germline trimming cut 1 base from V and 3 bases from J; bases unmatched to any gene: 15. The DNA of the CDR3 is TGTGCCACCAGCAGAGGCGTGGGACTAAAACCCTCCGGCTACGAGCAGTACTTC. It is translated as CATSRGVGLKPSGYEQYF.

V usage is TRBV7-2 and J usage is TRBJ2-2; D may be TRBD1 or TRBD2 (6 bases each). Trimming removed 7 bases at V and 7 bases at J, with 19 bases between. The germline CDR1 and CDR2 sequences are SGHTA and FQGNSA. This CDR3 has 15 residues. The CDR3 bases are TGTGCCAGCACCCCACGAGGGGGGCAGAACGGGGAGCTGTTTTTT. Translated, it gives CASTPRGGQNGELFF.

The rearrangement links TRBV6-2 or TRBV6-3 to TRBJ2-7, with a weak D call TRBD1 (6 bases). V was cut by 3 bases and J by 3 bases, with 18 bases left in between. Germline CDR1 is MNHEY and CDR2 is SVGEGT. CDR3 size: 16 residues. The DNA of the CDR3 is TGTGCCAGCAGTTATGCAGGGGCGACAGGAGACTACGAGCAGTACTTC. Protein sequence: CASSYAGATGDYEQYF.

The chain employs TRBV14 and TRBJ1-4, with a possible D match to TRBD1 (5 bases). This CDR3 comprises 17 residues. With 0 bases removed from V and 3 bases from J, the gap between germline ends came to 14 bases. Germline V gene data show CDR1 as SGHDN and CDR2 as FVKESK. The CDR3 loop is CASSQDPGGSANEKLFF. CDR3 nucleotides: TGTGCCAGCAGCCAAGATCCCGGGGGATCCGCTAATGAAAAACTGTTTTTT. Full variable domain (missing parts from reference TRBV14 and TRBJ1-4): EAGVTQFPSHSVIEKGQTVTLRCDPISGHDNLYWYRRVMGKEIKFLLHFVKESKQDESGMPNNRFLAERTGGTYSTLKVQPAELEDSGVYFCASSQDPGGSANEKLFFGSGTQLSVL.

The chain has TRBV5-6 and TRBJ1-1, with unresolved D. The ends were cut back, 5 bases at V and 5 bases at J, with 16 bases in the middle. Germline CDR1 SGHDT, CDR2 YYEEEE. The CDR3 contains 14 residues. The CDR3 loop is CASRTLEGRTEAFF. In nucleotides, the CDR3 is TGTGCCAGCAGGACGCTGGAGGGAAGAACTGAAGCTTTCTTT.